Below, one T cell receptor (beta chain) is given with its context. This specimen belongs to a study of T cell responses to AZD1222 COVID-19 vaccine. Germline V gene sequence: CDR1 SGHNT, CDR2 YYREEE (reference sequence). CDR3 length equals 18 residues. The V gene end was trimmed by 4 bases and the J gene end by 4 bases; junction bases not matched to a gene: 17. Measured with immunoSEQ multiplex PCR; TCRdb has only the in-frame clones, and not every one. Of roughly 130,000 clones detected, about nine tenths appear once; the ten largest clones hold approximately 8%. Sample: peripheral blood, taken on day 0 of AZD1222 vaccination. The genes are TRBV5-4 and TRBJ2-5; 9 positions match TRBD2. This TCR derives from an adult in good health. CDR3: CASSPGGREGRGGETQYF. CDR3 coding DNA: TGTGCCAGCAGCCCGGGGGGGCGGGAGGGCCGGGGTGGAGAGACCCAGTACTTC.